This T cell receptor beta chain was captured by sequencing in a study of STAT3 mutations in large granular lymphocyte leukemia. This clone has a handful of counts. Its antigen remains unidentified. TCRbeta libraries averaged around 38,000 productive templates per sample. Sequencing used immunoSEQ multiplex PCR; TCRdb keeps in-frame clones, though not all of them. The sample includes over 3,000 clones, approximately 40% of them seen just once. Overall study findings and caveats: A small but highly pathogenic clone may have been missed. Every T-cell large granular lymphocyte leukemia patient had at least one immunodominant TCR beta clonotype. After therapy, 6 of 18 patients switched clonotypes, all new clones STAT3 wild type. Suggested: STAT3 mutation was not the ancestral event for these clonal expansions.

The sample was peripheral blood mononuclear cells. This TCR was sampled from a man between 60 and 75 years old with T-cell large granular lymphocyte leukemia. Some clones in this sample may be carry-over from other donors' samples.

CDR3 coding DNA: TGTGCCAGCAGCTTGATAGGGGTAGACGGTGGCTACACCTTC. As protein: CASSLIGVDGGYTF. The chain joins TRBV5-4 to TRBJ1-2, with D tentatively TRBD1 (5 bases). The CDR3 length is 14 residues. Germline V gives CDR1 SGHNT, CDR2 YYREEE (reference sequence). Between the trimmed V and J ends, which lost 1 base and 7 bases, there was a span of 14 bases.